Each of the 30 T cell receptor beta chains below was sequenced from the same sample in a study of blood T cell repertoires in COVID-19 (TCRdb year 2020). Libraries were prepared through the immunoSEQ multiplex PCR assay. Sourced from immuneACCESS, this table was stored by TCRdb with only in-frame sequences that have V and J called. A share of the clones is absent; for the studies checked, an unresolved V gene accounts for under half, and the remainder has no known explanation. Counted in this sample were 120,000 to 150,000 clones; roughly 84% of them appeared once. Jointly, the top ten make up less than 9.5% of the sample. The sequencing sample was made of peripheral blood. All receptors come from a human donor in a cohort sampled during active COVID-19.

The J gene is TRBJ2-1, the V gene TRBV7-3; 8 nucleotides match TRBD1. This CDR3 is built from 15 residues. In germline, CDR1 is SGHTA, CDR2 FQGTGA. Losses at the gene ends were 1 base for V and 6 bases for J; bases not matched to a gene: 5. The CDR3 DNA is TGTGCCAGCAGCTTAATGGGACAGGCAAGCAATGAGCAGTTCTTC. Translation gives CASSLMGQASNEQFF.

CDR3 DNA: TGTGCCAGTAAGGAACAGGGACGTGAAAAACTGTTTTTT. It translates to CASKEQGREKLFF. The chain combines TRBV19 with TRBJ1-4, with TRBD1 as a possible D gene (6 bases). V was trimmed by 7 bases and J by 7 bases, leaving 13 bases between them. This CDR3 comprises 13 residues. CDR1 is LNHDA and CDR2 is SQIVND in the germline V gene (reference sequence).

The chain combines TRBV5-1 with TRBJ1-1, with TRBD1 identical over 7 bases. Germline V gene lookup returns CDR1 SGHRS and CDR2 YFSETQ. The CDR3 runs to 15 residues. The trim removed 2 bases at V and 1 base at J, leaving 5 bases unmatched. CDR3 nucleotide sequence: TGCGCCAGCAGCTTCAGGACAGGAAAGAACACTGAAGCTTTCTTT. Translated: CASSFRTGKNTEAFF.

This chain links TRBV9 with TRBJ2-1, with TRBD2 matching over 7 bases. Germline lookup yields CDR1 SGDLS and CDR2 YYNGEE. Trimming at V came to 0 bases and at J to 9 bases, leaving 6 bases not matched to a gene. The CDR3 totals 14 residues. In nucleotides, the CDR3 is TGTGCCAGCAGCGTAGTAGCGGGCGGGGGTGAGCAGTTCTTC. It encodes CASSVVAGGGEQFF. Variable domain in full (rest from reference TRBV9 and TRBJ2-1): DSGVTQTPKHLITATGQRVTLRCSPRSGDLSVYWYQQSLDQGLQFLIQYYNGEERAKGNILERFSAQQFPDLHSELNLSSLELGDSALYFCASSVVAGGGEQFFGPGTRLTVL.

This chain connects TRBV5-1 to TRBJ2-2, with 7 positions matching TRBD1. V lost 3 bases and J lost 4; bases outside the gene matches: 9. CDR3 length: 16 amino acids. Germline CDR1 is SGHRS and CDR2 is YFSETQ. The CDR3 protein is CASSSGQARSTGELFF. DNA for the CDR3: TGCGCCAGCAGCTCTGGACAGGCCCGAAGCACCGGGGAGCTGTTTTTT.

The V gene is TRBV28, the J gene TRBJ1-6, with TRBD1 as a possible D gene (5 bases). Germline CDR1 and CDR2: MDHEN and SYDVKM. V was shortened by 3 bases and J by 0 bases, with 18 bases between the two germline ends. The CDR3 has 19 amino acids. Written as DNA, the CDR3 is TGTGCCAGCAGTTTTTCAAGCCAAAGGGGCCGCTCCTATAATTCACCCCTCCACTTT. Translating it yields CASSFSSQRGRSYNSPLHF.

This chain joins TRBV2 and TRBJ1-2, with 8 bases lining up with TRBD1. Germline V CDR1 and CDR2: SNHLY, FYNNEI. This CDR3 comprises 13 residues. J lost 3 bases, V lost 7 bases, and 4 bases had no gene match. CDR3 in DNA: TGTGCCAGCAAGGCAGGGGGCGACTATGGCTACACCTTC. Encoded protein: CASKAGGDYGYTF.

The chain links TRBV6-6 to TRBJ1-2, with 9 bases lining up with TRBD1. J lost 4 bases, V lost 7 bases, and 10 bases had no gene match. Germline values: CDR1 MNHNY, CDR2 SVGAGI (reference sequence). The CDR3 runs to 15 residues. In nucleotides, the CDR3 is TGTGCCAGCACTCGAACAGGGGGCGACGTCTATGGCTACACCTTC. This codes for CASTRTGGDVYGYTF.

The CDR3 here is CASSQEMGQFNQPQHF. For the CDR3, the DNA is TGTGCCAGCAGCCAAGAAATGGGGCAGTTCAATCAGCCCCAGCATTTT. The rearrangement links TRBV4-2 to TRBJ1-5, with D possibly being TRBD1 (5 bases). The germline CDR1 and CDR2 sequences are LGHNA and YNFKEQ. V was cut by 0 bases and J by 3 bases, with 12 bases left in between. The CDR3 runs 16 residues.

The chain combines TRBV5-4 with TRBJ2-1; perhaps TRBD2 as D (5 bases). The CDR3 is made up of 15 amino acids. V shed 0 bases and J shed 0 bases, with 7 bases lying between them. Germline-derived CDR1 and CDR2 are SGHNT and YYREEE (reference sequence). The CDR3 reads CASSLAGVSYNEQFF. The CDR3 DNA is TGTGCCAGCAGCTTGGCCGGGGTCTCCTACAATGAGCAGTTCTTC.

The chain employs TRBV3-1 (or the pseudogene TRBV3-2) and TRBJ1-4; 10 nucleotides agree with TRBD1. The CDR3 extends over 17 amino acids. Germline trimming cut 4 bases from V and 5 bases from J; bases unmatched to any gene: 10. CDR1 is LGHDT, CDR2 YNNKEL, per germline (reference sequence). The CDR3 reads CASSPIDRGRSNEKLFF. The CDR3 DNA reads as TGTGCCAGCAGCCCCATAGACAGGGGGCGGTCCAATGAAAAACTGTTTTTT.

The rearrangement links TRBV7-9 to TRBJ2-1; 9 positions match TRBD1. Germline trimming cut 5 bases from V and 6 bases from J; bases unmatched to any gene: 5. The germline V gene encodes CDR1 SEHNR and CDR2 FQNEAQ (reference sequence). There are 14 residues in the CDR3. The CDR3 sequence is CASSLGQGINEQFF. Here the CDR3 DNA reads TGTGCCAGCAGCCTCGGACAGGGGATCAATGAGCAGTTCTTC.

The rearrangement uses TRBV7-3 and TRBJ2-7; D is unresolved. The V end lost 5 bases, the J end lost 0 bases, and 8 bases lay between the germline ends. Germline assignment: CDR1 SGHTA and CDR2 FQGTGA. This CDR3 contains 13 residues. The CDR3 DNA reads as TGTGCCAGCAGCCAGGTCCCCTCCTACGAGCAGTACTTC. Protein product: CASSQVPSYEQYF. Using reference TRBV7-3 and TRBJ2-7 for the parts outside the CDR3, the full variable domain is GAGVSQTPSNKVTEKGKYVELRCDPISGHTALYWYRQSLGQGPEFLIYFQGTGAADDSGLPNDRFFAVRPEGSVSTLKIQRTERGDSAVYLCASSQVPSYEQYFGPGTRLTVT.

CDR3 sequence: CASNARGQSGYTF. The CDR3 DNA sequence: TGTGCCAGCAACGCGAGGGGGCAGAGTGGCTACACCTTC. The J gene is TRBJ1-2, the V gene TRBV12-3 or TRBV12-4, with TRBD1 identical over 7 bases. The CDR3 extends over 13 amino acids. J was trimmed by 7 bases and V by 7 bases; bases with no gene match: 9.

This clone was picked up one time. The genes are TRBV6-5 and TRBJ1-3; no definite D call. The V end was cut by 4 bases, the J end by 0 bases, with 13 bases between. CDR3 length equals 16 residues. Germline V gives CDR1 MNHEY, CDR2 SVGAGI. The CDR3 loop is CASSSTTTSSGNTIYF. In nucleotides, the CDR3 is TGTGCCAGCAGTTCAACGACAACCAGCTCTGGAAACACCATATATTTT.

V is TRBV10-2 and J is TRBJ2-1; 7 nucleotides line up with TRBD1. J was trimmed by 7 bases and V by 0 bases; bases with no gene match: 3. This CDR3 spans 14 amino acids. CDR1 is WSHSY, CDR2 SAAADI, per germline. In DNA, the CDR3 is TGCGCCAGCAGTGAGTCAGGGGGCGGGAATGAGCAGTTCTTC. Translating gives CASSESGGGNEQFF.

J is TRBJ1-5 and V is TRBV7-2, with D uncertain. Trimming took 1 base from V and 4 from J, leaving 14 bases between them. The length of the CDR3 is 16 residues. Germline values: CDR1 SGHTA, CDR2 FQGNSA. This CDR3 is CASSLGVPRGNQPQHF. CDR3 DNA sequence: TGTGCCAGCAGCTTAGGAGTCCCCCGGGGAAATCAGCCCCAGCATTTT.

The J gene is TRBJ2-7, the V gene TRBV5-8; 8 nucleotides line up with TRBD1. The germline V gene encodes CDR1 SGHTS and CDR2 YDEGEE. The CDR3 length is 14 residues. V was pared by 4 bases and J by 2 bases, with 5 bases of the junction left unmatched. CDR3 loop: CASSPEGQAYEQYF. Here the CDR3 DNA reads TGTGCCAGCAGCCCCGAGGGACAGGCCTACGAGCAGTACTTC.

The V gene is TRBV9, the J gene TRBJ2-7; 10 positions match TRBD1. This CDR3 is built from 15 residues. Per the germline V gene, CDR1 is SGDLS and CDR2 is YYNGEE. Germline trimming cut 4 bases from V and 2 bases from J; bases unmatched to any gene: 6. In DNA form, the CDR3 reads TGTGCCAGCAGCCCCAGGGACAGGGGACCCTACGAGCAGTACTTC. As protein: CASSPRDRGPYEQYF.

The rearrangement uses TRBV20-1 and TRBJ2-7; D call uncertain. Trimming shortened V by 3 bases and J by 5 bases, and 8 bases separated the two germline ends. The CDR3 consists of 11 residues. Germline CDR1 DFQATT, CDR2 SNEGSKA (reference sequence). This CDR3 is CSASDWDEQYF. The DNA for the CDR3 is TGCAGTGCTAGCGACTGGGACGAGCAGTACTTC.

V is TRBV18 and J is TRBJ2-6; D gene uncertain. Germline V lookup: CDR1 KGHSH, CDR2 LQKENI. V dropped 4 bases and J dropped 3 bases, with 10 bases sitting between them. This CDR3 has 15 residues. The CDR3 DNA sequence: TGTGCCAGCTCACGCGACACTTTTGGGGCCAACGTCCTGACTTTC. Protein: CASSRDTFGANVLTF.

V and J are TRBV7-9 and TRBJ1-5; D unclear. The CDR3 spans 14 residues. V was pared by 5 bases and J by 3 bases, with 11 bases between. CDR1 and CDR2 from the germline V gene are SEHNR and FQNEAQ (reference sequence). CDR3 protein: CASSPDGLNQPQHF. DNA for the CDR3: TGTGCCAGCAGCCCAGACGGACTCAATCAGCCCCAGCATTTT.

The chain carries TRBV27 and TRBJ2-2, with D possibly being TRBD2 (6 bases). Germline loops: CDR1 MNHEY, CDR2 SMNVEV (reference sequence). The CDR3 runs 16 residues. The ends were cut back, 3 bases at V and 0 bases at J, with 11 bases in the middle. DNA for the CDR3: TGTGCCAGCAGTTTTGCCGCGGGGCCGAACACCGGGGAGCTGTTTTTT. The encoded protein is CASSFAAGPNTGELFF.

The chain recombines TRBV18 with TRBJ1-6; TRBD1 aligns across 7 bases. CDR3 length: 14 amino acids. Per the germline V gene, CDR1 is KGHSH and CDR2 is LQKENI. With V trimmed by 3 bases and J by 8 bases, 4 bases remained unmatched. The chain's CDR3 is CASSPQGEDSPLHF. The DNA of the CDR3 is TGTGCCAGCTCACCGCAGGGGGAGGATTCACCCCTCCACTTT. The full variable domain, with the rest looked up from reference TRBV18 and TRBJ1-6, is NAGVMQNPRHLVRRRGQEARLRCSPMKGHSHVYWYRQLPEEGLKFMVYLQKENIIDESGMPKERFSAEFPKEGPSILRIQQVVRGDSAAYFCASSPQGEDSPLHFGNGTRLTVT.

V and J are TRBV10-1 and TRBJ1-1; TRBD1 matches at 9 bases. The CDR3 is made up of 13 amino acids. V shed 6 bases and J 5 bases; nucleotides not matched to a gene: 4. Per germline, CDR1 WNHNN and CDR2 SYGVQD (reference sequence). The CDR3 sequence: CASRGQGGTEAFF. The CDR3, as DNA: TGCGCCAGCAGGGGACAGGGCGGTACTGAAGCTTTCTTT.

The J gene is TRBJ2-2, the V gene TRBV24-1, with 7 bases that match TRBD1. The CDR3 spans 17 residues. V gave up 4 bases and J gave up 3 bases; unmatched junction bases: 10. CDR1 KGHDR and CDR2 SFDVKD come from the germline V gene. CDR3: CATSERTGTAYTGELFF. For the CDR3, the DNA is TGTGCCACCAGTGAAAGGACCGGGACAGCCTACACCGGGGAGCTGTTTTTT.

The chain uses TRBV9 and TRBJ2-4; TRBD1 matches at 8 bases. The germline CDR1 and CDR2 sequences are SGDLS and YYNGEE. The CDR3 sequence is 13 residues long. V was clipped by 6 bases and J by 8 bases; unmatched bases: 7. The CDR3 protein is CASTDRGSDIQYF. CDR3 in DNA: TGTGCCAGCACCGACAGGGGATCGGACATTCAGTACTTC.

The rearrangement uses TRBV10-3 and TRBJ2-1; 13 nucleotides agree with TRBD2. V shed 2 bases, J shed 7 bases, and the junction held 5 bases outside the gene matches. The CDR3 extends over 16 amino acids. CDR1 is ENHRY and CDR2 is SYGVKD in the germline V gene. CDR3 bases: TGTGCCATCAGTGAGACTAGCGGGGGGGCGAGTAATGAGCAGTTCTTC. This gives the protein CAISETSGGASNEQFF.

The chain is built from TRBV6-5 and TRBJ2-5; unclear D gene. Trimming pared 2 bases from V and 1 base from J, leaving 5 bases between. The CDR3 length is 13 residues. Germline V gene lookup returns CDR1 MNHEY and CDR2 SVGAGI. CDR3 sequence reads: CASSYRSQETQYF. The DNA of the CDR3 is TGTGCCAGCAGTTACCGGTCCCAAGAGACCCAGTACTTC.

CDR3 loop: CASSHGGTQYF. CDR3 DNA: TGTGCCAGCAGCCACGGGGGGACGCAGTATTTT. The rearrangement uses TRBV11-2 and TRBJ2-3, with 7 bases identical to TRBD2. Germline CDR1 reads SGHAT; CDR2 reads FQNNGV. The CDR3 spans 11 residues. Trimming at V came to 5 bases and at J to 9 bases, leaving 2 bases not matched to a gene.